The TCR beta chain described here comes from a study of T cells after yellow fever vaccination. General study findings and limits: Boosting was followed by the reappearance of most primary-vaccination clones (roughly 96% CD4, around 90% CD8). Secondary responses were weaker yet peaked faster, day 5 versus 15. Abundant clonotypes from the bulk population could contaminate FACS-sorted repertoires.

This clonotype was seen a handful of times. Its antigen remains unknown. For TCR, cDNA came from 5'RACE template switching, which added a universal primer site and UMIs. TCRdb used MiXCR to reprocess the 5' RACE reads, holding one entry per CDR3 protein. The sample holds around 530,000 distinct CDR3 sequences, around 16% seen once. Between the trimmed V and J ends, which lost 5 bases and 9 bases, there was a span of 17 bases. The CDR3 has 13 residues. Germline CDR1 reads DFQATT; CDR2 reads SNEGSKA (reference sequence). The rearrangement joins TRBV20-1 to TRBJ2-1; TRBD1 or TRBD2 may be the D gene (5 bases each). The specimen comprised PBMCs, sampled 4 to 6 days after the first yellow fever vaccination. The clonotype comes from a man between 18 and 35 years old who received the YFV17D yellow fever vaccine. The DNA for the CDR3 is TGCAGTGCTTCCGGGACGGACGATGGTGAGCAGTTCTTC. This sequence encodes CSASGTDDGEQFF.